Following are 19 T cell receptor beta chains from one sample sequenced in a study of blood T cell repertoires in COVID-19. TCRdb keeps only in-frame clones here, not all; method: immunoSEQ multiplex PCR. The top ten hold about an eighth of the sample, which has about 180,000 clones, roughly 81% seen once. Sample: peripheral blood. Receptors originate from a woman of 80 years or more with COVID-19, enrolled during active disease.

CDR3 sequence (DNA): TGTGCCAGCAGCCAAGGGGGACTAGCGGAAATCCTTCTCACAGATACGCAGTATTTT. This translates into CASSQGGLAEILLTDTQYF. The V gene is TRBV3-1 (or the pseudogene TRBV3-2), the J gene TRBJ2-3; 11 bases fit TRBD2. The CDR3 consists of 19 residues. The V gene's germline CDR1 is LGHDT and CDR2 YNNKEL (reference sequence). Germline trimming cut 1 base from V and 2 bases from J; bases unmatched to any gene: 11.

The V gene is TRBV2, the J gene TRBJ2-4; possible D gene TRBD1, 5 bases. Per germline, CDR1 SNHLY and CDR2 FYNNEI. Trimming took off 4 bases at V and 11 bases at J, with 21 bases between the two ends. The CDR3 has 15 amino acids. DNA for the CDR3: TGTGCCAGCAGTGGAGACAGTGGGCCGAGGAACCTTCAGTACTTC. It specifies CASSGDSGPRNLQYF.

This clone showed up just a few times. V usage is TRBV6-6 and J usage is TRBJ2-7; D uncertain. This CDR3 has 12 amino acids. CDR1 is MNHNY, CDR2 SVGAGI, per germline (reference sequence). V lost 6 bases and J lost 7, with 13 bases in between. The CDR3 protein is CASSYPDGEQYF. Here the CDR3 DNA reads TGTGCCAGCAGCTACCCTGACGGGGAGCAGTACTTC.

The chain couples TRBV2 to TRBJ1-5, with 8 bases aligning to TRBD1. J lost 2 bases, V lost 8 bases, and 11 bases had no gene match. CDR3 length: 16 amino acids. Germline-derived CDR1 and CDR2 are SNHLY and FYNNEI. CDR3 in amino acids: CASGPGGFPGNQPQHF. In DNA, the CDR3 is TGTGCCAGCGGGCCAGGGGGCTTTCCTGGCAATCAGCCCCAGCATTTT.

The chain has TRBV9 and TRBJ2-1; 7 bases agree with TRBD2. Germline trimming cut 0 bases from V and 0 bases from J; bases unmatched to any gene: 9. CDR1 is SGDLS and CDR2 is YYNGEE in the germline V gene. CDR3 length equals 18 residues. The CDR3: CASSVGLGLADSYNEQFF. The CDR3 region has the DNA TGTGCCAGCAGCGTAGGGTTGGGGCTAGCGGACTCCTACAATGAGCAGTTCTTC.

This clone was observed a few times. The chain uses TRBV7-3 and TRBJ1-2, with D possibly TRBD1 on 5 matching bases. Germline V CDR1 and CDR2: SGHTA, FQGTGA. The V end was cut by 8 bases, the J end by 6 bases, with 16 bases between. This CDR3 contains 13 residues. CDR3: CASFPGVRDGYTF. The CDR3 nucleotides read TGTGCCAGCTTTCCGGGGGTCAGGGATGGCTACACCTTC.

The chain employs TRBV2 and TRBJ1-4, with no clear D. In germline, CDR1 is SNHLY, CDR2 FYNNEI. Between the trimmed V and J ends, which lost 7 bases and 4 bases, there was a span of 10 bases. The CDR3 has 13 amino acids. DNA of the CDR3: TGTGCCAGCAATCGACGGGTTAATGAAAAACTGTTTTTT. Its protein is CASNRRVNEKLFF.

The DNA for the CDR3 is TGTGCCAGCAGTTACATAGAGGGACTGTACAATGAGCAGTTCTTC. Its protein product is CASSYIEGLYNEQFF. The gene calls are TRBV6-2 or TRBV6-3 and TRBJ2-1; D perhaps matches TRBD2 (6 bases). Germline CDR1 is MNHEY and CDR2 is SVGEGT. Trimming took off 2 bases at V and 4 bases at J, with 12 bases between the two ends. CDR3 length: 15 amino acids.

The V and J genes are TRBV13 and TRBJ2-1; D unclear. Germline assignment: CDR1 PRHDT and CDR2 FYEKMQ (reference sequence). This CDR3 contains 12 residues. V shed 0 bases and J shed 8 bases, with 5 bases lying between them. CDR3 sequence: CASSLGPDEQFF. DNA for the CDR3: TGTGCCAGCAGCTTAGGCCCGGATGAGCAGTTCTTC.

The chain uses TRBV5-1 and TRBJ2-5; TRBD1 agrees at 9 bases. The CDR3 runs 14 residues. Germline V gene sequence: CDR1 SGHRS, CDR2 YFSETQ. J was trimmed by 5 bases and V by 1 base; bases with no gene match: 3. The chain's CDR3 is CASSLTGQGETQYF. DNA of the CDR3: TGCGCCAGCAGCTTGACGGGACAGGGCGAGACCCAGTACTTC.

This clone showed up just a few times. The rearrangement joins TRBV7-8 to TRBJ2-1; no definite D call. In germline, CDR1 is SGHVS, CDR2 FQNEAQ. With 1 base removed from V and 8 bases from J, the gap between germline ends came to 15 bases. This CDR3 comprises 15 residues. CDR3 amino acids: CASSLGQRDTYEQFF. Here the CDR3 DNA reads TGTGCCAGCAGCTTAGGTCAGCGAGATACCTATGAGCAGTTCTTC. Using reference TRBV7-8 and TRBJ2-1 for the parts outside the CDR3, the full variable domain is GAGVSQSPRYKVAKRGQDVALRCDPISGHVSLFWYQQALGQGPEFLTYFQNEAQLDKSGLPSDRFFAERPEGSVSTLKIQRTQQEDSAVYLCASSLGQRDTYEQFFGPGTRLTVL.

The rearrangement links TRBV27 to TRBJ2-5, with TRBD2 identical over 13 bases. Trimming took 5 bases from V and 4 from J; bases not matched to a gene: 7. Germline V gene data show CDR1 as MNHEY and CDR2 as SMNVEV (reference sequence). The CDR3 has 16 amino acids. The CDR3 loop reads CASSQGLAGFRETQYF. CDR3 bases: TGTGCCAGCAGTCAGGGACTAGCGGGATTTAGAGAGACCCAGTACTTC.

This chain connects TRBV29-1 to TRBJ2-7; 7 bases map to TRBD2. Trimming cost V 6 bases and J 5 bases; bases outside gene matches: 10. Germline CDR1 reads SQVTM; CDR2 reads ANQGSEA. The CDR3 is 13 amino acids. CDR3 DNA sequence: TGCAGCGTCAATGGTGCAGGGAGGGACGAGCAGTACTTC. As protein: CSVNGAGRDEQYF.

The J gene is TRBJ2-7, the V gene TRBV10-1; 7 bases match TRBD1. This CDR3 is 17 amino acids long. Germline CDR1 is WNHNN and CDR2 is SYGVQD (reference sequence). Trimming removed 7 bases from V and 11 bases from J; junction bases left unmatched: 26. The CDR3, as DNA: TGCGCCAGCACCCAGCTCCACCGACAGGGTTCTTGGACCCCAAAGTACTTC. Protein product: CASTQLHRQGSWTPKYF.

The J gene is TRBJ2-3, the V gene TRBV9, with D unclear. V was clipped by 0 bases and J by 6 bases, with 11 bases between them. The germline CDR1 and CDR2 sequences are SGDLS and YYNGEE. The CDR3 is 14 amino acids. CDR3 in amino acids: CASSVGLTPDTQYF. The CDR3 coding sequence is TGTGCCAGCAGCGTAGGACTGACCCCCGATACGCAGTATTTT.

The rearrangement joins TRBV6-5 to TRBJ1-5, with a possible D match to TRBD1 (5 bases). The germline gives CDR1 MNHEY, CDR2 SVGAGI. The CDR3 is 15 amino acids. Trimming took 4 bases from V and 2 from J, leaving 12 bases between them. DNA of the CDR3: TGTGCCAGCAGTTCCGGCCCGGGGGGCAATCAGCCCCAGCATTTT. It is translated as CASSSGPGGNQPQHF.

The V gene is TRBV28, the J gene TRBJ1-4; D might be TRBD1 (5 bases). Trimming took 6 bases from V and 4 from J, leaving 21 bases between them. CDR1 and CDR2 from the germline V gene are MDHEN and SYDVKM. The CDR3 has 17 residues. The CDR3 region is CASSPPGVSGNNEKLFF. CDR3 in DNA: TGTGCCAGCAGCCCGCCAGGTGTTTCAGGGAATAATGAAAAACTGTTTTTT.

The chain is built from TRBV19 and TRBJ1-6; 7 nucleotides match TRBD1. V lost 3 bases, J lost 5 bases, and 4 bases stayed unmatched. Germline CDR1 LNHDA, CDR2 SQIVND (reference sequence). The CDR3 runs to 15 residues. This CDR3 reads CASSIWDRNNSPLHF. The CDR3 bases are TGTGCCAGTAGTATCTGGGACAGAAATAATTCACCCCTCCACTTT.

CDR3 sequence reads: CASYGVSNQPQHF. The CDR3 DNA is TGTGCCAGTTACGGGGTTAGCAATCAGCCCCAGCATTTT. The rearrangement uses TRBV19 and TRBJ1-5; D unresolved. This CDR3 is built from 13 residues. Trimming took off 8 bases at V and 0 bases at J, with 8 bases between the two ends. Germline V gene sequence: CDR1 LNHDA, CDR2 SQIVND (reference sequence).